These 2 T cell receptor beta chains came from one sample sequenced in a study of regulatory T cells in long-lasting Graves disease. CDR3 regions were amplified by Arm-PCR using iRepertoire HTBI primers to build TCR beta libraries. TCRdb re-called the multiplex PCR reads through MiXCR, storing one row per CDR3 protein. This sample has hundreds of thousands of distinct CDR3 sequences, with roughly a sixth found just once. As for time point: newly diagnosed GD, antithyroid drugs for less than 3 months. Extracted PBMC RNA gave rise to the TCR library. The specimen comprised peripheral blood mononuclear cells (PBMCs), sampled at new diagnosis, from a patient treated with antithyroid drugs. These receptor sequences come from a female donor with Graves disease.

A few counts support this clonotype. The DNA for the CDR3 is TGTGCCAGCAGCTTGGACAGGGGGCCCCGGGGTGAAAAACTGTTTTTT. This encodes CASSLDRGPRGEKLFF. This chain links TRBV7-9 with TRBJ1-4; TRBD1 aligns across 11 bases. V was clipped by 3 bases and J by 7 bases; unmatched bases: 7. There are 16 residues in the CDR3. The germline CDR1 and CDR2 sequences are SEHNR and FQNEAQ (reference sequence).

This clonotype has a count of ten or more. The rearrangement joins TRBV27 to TRBJ1-1; 7 nucleotides align to TRBD1. CDR1 and CDR2 (germline): MNHEY, SMNVEV (reference sequence). CDR3 length: 15 amino acids. The ends lost 5 bases at V and 1 base at J; junction bases unmatched: 7. CDR3 sequence reads: CASSRRQGQNTEAFF. The CDR3 DNA reads TGTGCCAGCAGTCGACGACAGGGCCAGAACACTGAAGCTTTCTTT.